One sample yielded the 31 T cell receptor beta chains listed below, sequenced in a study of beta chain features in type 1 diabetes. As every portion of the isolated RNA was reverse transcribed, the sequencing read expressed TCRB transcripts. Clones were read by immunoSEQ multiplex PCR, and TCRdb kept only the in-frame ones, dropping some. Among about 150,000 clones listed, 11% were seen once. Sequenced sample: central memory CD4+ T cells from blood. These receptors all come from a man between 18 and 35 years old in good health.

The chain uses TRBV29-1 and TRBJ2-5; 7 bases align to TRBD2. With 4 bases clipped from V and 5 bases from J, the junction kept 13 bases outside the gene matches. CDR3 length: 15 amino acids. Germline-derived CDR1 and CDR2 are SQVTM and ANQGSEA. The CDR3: CSVVYSVLGGETQYF. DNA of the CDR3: TGCAGCGTTGTGTACAGCGTTCTCGGGGGGGAGACCCAGTACTTC.

CDR3 nucleotide sequence: TGTGCCATCAGGCCTGGACTAGCGGCTAGCACAGATACGCAGTATTTT. It specifies CAIRPGLAASTDTQYF. The chain links TRBV10-3 to TRBJ2-3; 10 bases are shared with TRBD2. The ends lost 6 bases at V and 0 bases at J; junction bases unmatched: 6. The germline V gene has CDR1 ENHRY and CDR2 SYGVKD. This CDR3 region has 16 residues.

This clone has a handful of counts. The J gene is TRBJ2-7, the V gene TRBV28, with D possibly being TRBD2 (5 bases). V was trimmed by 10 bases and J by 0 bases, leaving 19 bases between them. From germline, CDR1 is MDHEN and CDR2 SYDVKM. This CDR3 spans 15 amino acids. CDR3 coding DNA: TGTGCCACCCAACGGCCGACGGGGTTCTCCTACGAGCAGTACTTC. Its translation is CATQRPTGFSYEQYF.

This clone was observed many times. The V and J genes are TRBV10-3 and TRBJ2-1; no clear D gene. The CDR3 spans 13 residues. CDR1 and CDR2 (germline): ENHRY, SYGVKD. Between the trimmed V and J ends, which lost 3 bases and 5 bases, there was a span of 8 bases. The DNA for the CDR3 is TGTGCCATCAGTGATAAGCGCAACAATGAGCAGTTCTTC. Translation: CAISDKRNNEQFF.

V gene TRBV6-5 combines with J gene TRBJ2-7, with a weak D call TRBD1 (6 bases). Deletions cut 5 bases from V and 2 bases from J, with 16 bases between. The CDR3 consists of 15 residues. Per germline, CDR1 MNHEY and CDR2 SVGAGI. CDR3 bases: TGTGCCAGCAGTAAATTAGTGGACAGCCCCTACGAGCAGTACTTC. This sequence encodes CASSKLVDSPYEQYF.

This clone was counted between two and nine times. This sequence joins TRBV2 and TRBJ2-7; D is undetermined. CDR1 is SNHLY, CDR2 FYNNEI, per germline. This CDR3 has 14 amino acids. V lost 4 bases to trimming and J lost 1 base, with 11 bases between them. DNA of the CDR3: TGTGCCAGCAGTGGTAGGGCGTGGTCCTACGAGCAGTACTTC. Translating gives CASSGRAWSYEQYF.

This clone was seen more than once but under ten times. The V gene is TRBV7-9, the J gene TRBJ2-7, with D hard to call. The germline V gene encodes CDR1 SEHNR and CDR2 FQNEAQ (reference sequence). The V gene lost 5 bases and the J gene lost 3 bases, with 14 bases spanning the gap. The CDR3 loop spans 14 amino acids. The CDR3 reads CASSPPGRIYEQYF. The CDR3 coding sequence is TGTGCCAGCAGCCCCCCGGGCCGCATCTACGAGCAGTACTTC.

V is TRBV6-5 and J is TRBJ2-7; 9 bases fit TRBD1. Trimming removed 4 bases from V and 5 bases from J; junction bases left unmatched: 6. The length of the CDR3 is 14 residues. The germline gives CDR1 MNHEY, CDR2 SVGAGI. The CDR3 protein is CASSSYRGQDEQYF. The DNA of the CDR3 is TGTGCCAGCAGTTCTTACAGGGGGCAGGACGAGCAGTACTTC.

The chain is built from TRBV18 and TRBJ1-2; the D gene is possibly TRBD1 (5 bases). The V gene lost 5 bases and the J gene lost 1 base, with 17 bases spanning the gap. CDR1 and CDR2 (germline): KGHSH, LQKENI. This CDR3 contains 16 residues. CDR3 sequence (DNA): TGTGCCAGCTCATCCACTCGGGGGAAGGATAACTATGGCTACACCTTC. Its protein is CASSSTRGKDNYGYTF.

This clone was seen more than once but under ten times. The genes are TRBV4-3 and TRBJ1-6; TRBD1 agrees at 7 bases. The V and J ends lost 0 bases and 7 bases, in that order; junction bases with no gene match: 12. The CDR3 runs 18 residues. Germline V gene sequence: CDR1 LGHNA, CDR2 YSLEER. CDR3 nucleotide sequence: TGCGCCAGCAGCCAAGAAAGGGGGACAGCCTTTACGAATTCACCCCTCCACTTT. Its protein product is CASSQERGTAFTNSPLHF.

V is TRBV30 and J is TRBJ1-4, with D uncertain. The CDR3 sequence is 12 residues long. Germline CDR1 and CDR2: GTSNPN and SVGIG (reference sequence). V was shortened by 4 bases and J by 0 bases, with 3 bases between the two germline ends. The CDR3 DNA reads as TGTGCCTGGAAGCCAACTAATGAAAAACTGTTTTTT. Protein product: CAWKPTNEKLFF.

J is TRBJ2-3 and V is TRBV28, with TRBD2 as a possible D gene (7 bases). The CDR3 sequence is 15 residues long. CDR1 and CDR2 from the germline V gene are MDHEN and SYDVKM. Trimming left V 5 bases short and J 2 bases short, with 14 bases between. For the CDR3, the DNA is TGTGCCAGCAGTCCGCGGGGGCTCAACACAGATACGCAGTATTTT. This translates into CASSPRGLNTDTQYF.

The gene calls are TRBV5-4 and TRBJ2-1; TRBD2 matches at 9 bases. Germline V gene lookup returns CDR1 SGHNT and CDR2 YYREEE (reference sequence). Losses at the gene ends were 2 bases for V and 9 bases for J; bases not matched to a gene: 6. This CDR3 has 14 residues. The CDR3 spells CASSLGTSFGEQFF. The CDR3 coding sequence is TGTGCCAGCAGCTTAGGGACTAGCTTTGGTGAGCAGTTCTTC.

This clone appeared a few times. CDR3 loop: CASSFQGGQETQYF. In DNA form, the CDR3 reads TGTGCCAGCAGCTTCCAGGGTGGCCAAGAGACCCAGTACTTC. The chain recombines TRBV7-9 with TRBJ2-5; tentatively, D is TRBD1 (5 bases). The V gene's germline CDR1 is SEHNR and CDR2 FQNEAQ (reference sequence). Trimming cost V 3 bases and J 1 base, with 9 bases left between them. This CDR3 spans 14 amino acids. The whole variable domain, remainder taken from reference TRBV7-9 and TRBJ2-5, is DTGVSQNPRHKITKRGQNVTFRCDPISEHNRLYWYRQTLGQGPEFLTYFQNEAQLEKSRLLSDRFSAERPKGSFSTLEIQRTEQGDSAMYLCASSFQGGQETQYFGPGTRLLVL.

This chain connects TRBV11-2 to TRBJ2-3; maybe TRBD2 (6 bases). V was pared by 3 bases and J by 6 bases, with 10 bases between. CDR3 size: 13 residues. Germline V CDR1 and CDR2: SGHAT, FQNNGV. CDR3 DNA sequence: TGTGCCAGCAGCTTCGGGGGTAGGGATACGCAGTATTTT. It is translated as CASSFGGRDTQYF.

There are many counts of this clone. In DNA form, the CDR3 reads TGTGCCAGCAGCGGGTGGGCAGGGATAGAGACCCAGTACTTC. Amino acid sequence: CASSGWAGIETQYF. The V and J genes are TRBV5-4 and TRBJ2-5, with D possibly matching TRBD1 (5 bases). The ends were cut back, 4 bases at V and 4 bases at J, with 14 bases in the middle. The CDR3 extends over 14 amino acids. Per the germline V gene, CDR1 is SGHNT and CDR2 is YYREEE (reference sequence).

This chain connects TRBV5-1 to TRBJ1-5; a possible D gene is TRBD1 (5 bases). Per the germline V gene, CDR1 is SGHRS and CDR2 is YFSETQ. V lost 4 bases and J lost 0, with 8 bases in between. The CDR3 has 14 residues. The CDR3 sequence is CASSADSSNQPQHF. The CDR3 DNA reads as TGCGCCAGCAGCGCTGACAGTAGCAATCAGCCCCAGCATTTT.

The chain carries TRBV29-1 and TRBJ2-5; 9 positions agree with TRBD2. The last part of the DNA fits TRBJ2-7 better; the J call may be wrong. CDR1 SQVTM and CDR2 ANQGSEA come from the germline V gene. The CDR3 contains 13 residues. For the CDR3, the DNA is TGCAGCGTTCAAGCGGGGGGAGCCTACGAGCAGTACTTC. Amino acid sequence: CSVQAGGAYEQYF.

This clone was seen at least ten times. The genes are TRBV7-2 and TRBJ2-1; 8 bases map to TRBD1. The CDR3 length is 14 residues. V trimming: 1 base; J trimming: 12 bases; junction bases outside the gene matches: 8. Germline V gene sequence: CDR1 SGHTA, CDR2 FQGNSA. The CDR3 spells CASSLESGGFGQFF. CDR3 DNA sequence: TGTGCCAGCAGCTTAGAATCAGGGGGCTTCGGGCAGTTCTTC.

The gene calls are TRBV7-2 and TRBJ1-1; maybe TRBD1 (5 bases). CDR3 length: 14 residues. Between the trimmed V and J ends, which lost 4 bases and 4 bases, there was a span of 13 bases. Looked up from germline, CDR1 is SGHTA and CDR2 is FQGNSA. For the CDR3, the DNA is TGTGCCAGCAGCTCACCCGCAGGGAGCACTGAAGCTTTCTTT. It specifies CASSSPAGSTEAFF.

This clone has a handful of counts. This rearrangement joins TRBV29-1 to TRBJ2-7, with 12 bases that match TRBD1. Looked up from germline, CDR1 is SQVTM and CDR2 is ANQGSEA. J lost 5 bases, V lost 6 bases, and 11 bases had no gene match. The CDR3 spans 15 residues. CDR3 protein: CSVRGRDRGLNEQYF. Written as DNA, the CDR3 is TGCAGCGTCCGAGGCCGGGACAGGGGGCTTAACGAGCAGTACTTC.

In DNA, the CDR3 is TGTGCCAGCAGCCAAGTGAAAGAGACCCAGTACTTC. Its protein is CASSQVKETQYF. The chain is built from TRBV14 and TRBJ2-5; D remains unclear. The CDR3 is made up of 12 amino acids. Germline V gene sequence: CDR1 SGHDN, CDR2 FVKESK. Trimming cost V 1 base and J 3 bases, with 3 bases left between them.

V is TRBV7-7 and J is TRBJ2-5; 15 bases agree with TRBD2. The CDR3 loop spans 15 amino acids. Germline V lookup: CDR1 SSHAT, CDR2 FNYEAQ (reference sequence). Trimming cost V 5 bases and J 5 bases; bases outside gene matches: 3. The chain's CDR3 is CASSPGTSGGETQYF. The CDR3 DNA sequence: TGTGCCAGCAGCCCCGGGACTAGCGGGGGGGAGACCCAGTACTTC. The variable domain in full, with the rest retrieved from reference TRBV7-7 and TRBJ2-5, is GAGVSQSPRYKVTKRGQDVTLRCDPISSHATLYWYQQALGQGPEFLTYFNYEAQPDKSGLPSDRFSAERPEGSISTLTIQRTEQRDSAMYRCASSPGTSGGETQYFGPGTRLLVL.

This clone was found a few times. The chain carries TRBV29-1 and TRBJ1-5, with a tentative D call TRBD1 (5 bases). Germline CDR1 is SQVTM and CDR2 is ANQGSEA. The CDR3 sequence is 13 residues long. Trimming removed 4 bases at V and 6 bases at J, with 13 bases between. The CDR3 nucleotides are TGCAGCGTTGCTCGGGGGATAGGTCAGCCCCAGCATTTT. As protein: CSVARGIGQPQHF.

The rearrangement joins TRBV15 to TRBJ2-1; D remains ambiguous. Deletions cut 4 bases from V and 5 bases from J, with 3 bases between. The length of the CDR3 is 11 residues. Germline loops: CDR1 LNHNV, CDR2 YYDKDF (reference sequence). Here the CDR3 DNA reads TGTGCCACCAGCACAAACAATGAGCAGTTCTTC. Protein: CATSTNNEQFF.

The CDR3: CASSSGQGNQETQYF. For the CDR3, the DNA is TGTGCCAGCAGCTCGGGACAGGGCAATCAAGAGACCCAGTACTTC. This chain links TRBV9 with TRBJ2-5; 9 nucleotides match TRBD1. Germline assignment: CDR1 SGDLS and CDR2 YYNGEE. V dropped 4 bases and J dropped 2; count of bases not matched to a gene: 6. The CDR3 consists of 15 residues.

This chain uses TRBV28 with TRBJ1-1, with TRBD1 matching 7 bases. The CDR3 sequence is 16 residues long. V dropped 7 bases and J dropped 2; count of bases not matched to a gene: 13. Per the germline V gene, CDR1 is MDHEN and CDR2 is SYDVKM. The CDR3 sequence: CASTRGGGGPNTEAFF. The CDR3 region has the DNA TGTGCCAGCACCCGAGGGGGCGGGGGCCCAAACACTGAAGCTTTCTTT.

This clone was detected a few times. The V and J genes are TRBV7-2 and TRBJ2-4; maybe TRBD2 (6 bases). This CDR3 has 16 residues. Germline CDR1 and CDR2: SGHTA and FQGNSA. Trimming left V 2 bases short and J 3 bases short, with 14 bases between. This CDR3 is CASSLWASANKNIQYF. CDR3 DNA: TGTGCCAGCAGCTTATGGGCTAGCGCCAACAAAAACATTCAGTACTTC.

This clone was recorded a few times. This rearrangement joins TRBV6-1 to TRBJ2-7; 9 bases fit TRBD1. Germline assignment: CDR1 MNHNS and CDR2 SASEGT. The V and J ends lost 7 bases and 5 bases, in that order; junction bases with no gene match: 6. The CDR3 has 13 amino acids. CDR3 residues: CASMPGQGHEQYF. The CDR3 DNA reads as TGTGCCAGCATGCCGGGACAGGGTCACGAGCAGTACTTC.

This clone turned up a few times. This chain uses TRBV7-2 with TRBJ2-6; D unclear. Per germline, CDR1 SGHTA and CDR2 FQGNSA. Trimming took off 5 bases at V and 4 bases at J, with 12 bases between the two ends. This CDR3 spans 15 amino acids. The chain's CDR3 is CASSGTARGANVLTF. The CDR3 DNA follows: TGTGCCAGCAGCGGCACTGCACGGGGGGCCAACGTCCTGACTTTC.

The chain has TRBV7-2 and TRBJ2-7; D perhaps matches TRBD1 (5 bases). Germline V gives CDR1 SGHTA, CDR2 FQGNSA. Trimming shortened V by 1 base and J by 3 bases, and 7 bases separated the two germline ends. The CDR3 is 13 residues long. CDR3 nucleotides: TGTGCCAGCAGCTTAGGACAGTACTACGAGCAGTACTTC. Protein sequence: CASSLGQYYEQYF.